This T cell receptor beta chain was obtained from a study of blood T cell repertoires in COVID-19. The data were produced by immunoSEQ multiplex PCR, yet TCRdb's version contains in-frame clones alone and is incomplete. Among about 210,000 clones listed, 88% were seen once. Material: peripheral blood. This TCR came from a man aged 18 to 29 with active or convalescent COVID-19.

CDR3 sequence: CASSEHPDTEAFF. The CDR3 DNA is TGTGCCAGCAGTGAACACCCTGACACTGAAGCTTTCTTT. The chain has TRBV6-4 and TRBJ1-1; no definite D call. Germline-derived CDR1 and CDR2 are MRHNA and SNTAGT. Between the trimmed V and J ends, which lost 3 bases and 3 bases, there was a span of 8 bases. The CDR3 sequence is 13 residues long.